The 18 T cell receptor beta chains given below trace back to one sample, sequenced in a study of T cells in tuberculosis. Time point indicated: new active TB diagnosis, blood taken before or within 7 days of starting treatment. Sequencing was performed with immunoSEQ multiplex PCR; in TCRdb, only in-frame clones are kept and a portion is missing. The table shows fewer than 35,000 clones, with roughly 86% occurring only once. This specimen consisted of PBMCs, obtained at tuberculosis diagnosis. All receptors derive from an adult with tuberculosis.

The chain has TRBV25-1 and TRBJ2-7; 8 bases agree with TRBD1. V lost 4 bases and J lost 6; bases outside the gene matches: 11. This CDR3 region has 15 residues. Germline V gene data show CDR1 as MGHDK and CDR2 as SYGVNS. CDR3 region: CASSGQGRPSSEQYF. The CDR3 nucleotides are TGTGCCAGCAGTGGACAGGGGCGACCCTCAAGCGAGCAGTACTTC.

The J gene is TRBJ2-1, the V gene TRBV2; the match to TRBD2 covers 15 bases. V dropped 10 bases and J dropped 0; count of bases not matched to a gene: 10. CDR1 is SNHLY, CDR2 FYNNEI, per germline. The CDR3 extends over 18 amino acids. The CDR3 DNA follows: TGTGCCACTACACCCGGGACTAGCGGGAGGAGCTCCTACAATGAGCAGTTCTTC. Translating it yields CATTPGTSGRSSYNEQFF.

The rearrangement uses TRBV7-2 and TRBJ2-3; a possible D gene is TRBD2 (6 bases). The CDR3 is 17 amino acids. Deletions cut 1 base from V and 0 bases from J, with 14 bases between. The germline V gene encodes CDR1 SGHTA and CDR2 FQGNSA. The CDR3 loop reads CASSLVRLASSTDTQYF. CDR3 bases: TGTGCCAGCAGCTTAGTACGCCTAGCGTCTAGCACAGATACGCAGTATTTT.

The V gene is TRBV5-6, the J gene TRBJ2-3, with a possible D match to TRBD2 (5 bases). The V end lost 4 bases, the J end lost 4 bases, and 16 bases lay between the germline ends. This CDR3 has 15 amino acids. From germline, CDR1 is SGHDT and CDR2 YYEEEE. The CDR3 loop is CASSRRQWKADTQYF. CDR3 sequence (DNA): TGTGCCAGCAGCCGGAGGCAGTGGAAGGCAGATACGCAGTATTTT.

The chain couples TRBV30 to TRBJ1-3, with a tentative D call TRBD1 (6 bases). Between the trimmed V and J ends, which lost 1 base and 1 base, there was a span of 11 bases. This CDR3 spans 15 amino acids. Germline CDR1 is GTSNPN and CDR2 is SVGIG (reference sequence). Here the CDR3 DNA reads TGTGCCTGGAGTGGTGGCAGGGGTTCTGGAAACACCATATATTTT. This encodes CAWSGGRGSGNTIYF. The full variable domain, in which reference TRBV30 and TRBJ1-3 provide the parts outside the CDR3, is SQTIHQWPATLVQPVGSPLSLECTVEGTSNPNLYWYRQAAGRGLQLLFYSVGIGQISSEVPQNLSASRPQDRQFILSSKKLLLSDSGFYLCAWSGGRGSGNTIYFGEGSWLTVV.

The chain has TRBV18 and TRBJ1-6; 7 positions match TRBD1. The CDR3 consists of 15 residues. The germline V gene encodes CDR1 KGHSH and CDR2 LQKENI. J was trimmed by 7 bases and V by 5 bases; bases with no gene match: 8. For the CDR3, the DNA is TGTGCCAGCTCATCCGAGGACAGGCGAAATTCACCCCTCCACTTT. This sequence encodes CASSSEDRRNSPLHF.

The chain is built from TRBV2 and TRBJ2-4, with 8 bases lining up with TRBD2. The CDR3 is made up of 17 amino acids. Germline values: CDR1 SNHLY, CDR2 FYNNEI. V was pared by 1 base and J by 5 bases, with 10 bases of the junction left unmatched. The CDR3 spells CASSEGIGRGGQNIQYF. Here the CDR3 DNA reads TGTGCCAGCAGTGAAGGGATTGGTCGGGGGGGCCAAAACATTCAGTACTTC.

The chain joins TRBV18 to TRBJ1-1; no clear D gene. Per the germline V gene, CDR1 is KGHSH and CDR2 is LQKENI. CDR3 length equals 13 residues. Trimming cost V 2 bases and J 8 bases, with 12 bases left between them. This CDR3 reads CASSPGVVREAFF. The CDR3 nucleotides are TGTGCCAGCTCACCAGGAGTCGTACGGGAAGCTTTCTTT. The full variable domain, completed using reference TRBV18 and TRBJ1-1, is NAGVMQNPRHLVRRRGQEARLRCSPMKGHSHVYWYRQLPEEGLKFMVYLQKENIIDESGMPKERFSAEFPKEGPSILRIQQVVRGDSAAYFCASSPGVVREAFFGQGTRLTVV.

CDR3 coding DNA: TGTGCCAGCAGTTTGACGGGGACAGGGAACTACGAGCAGTACTTC. Translating it yields CASSLTGTGNYEQYF. V and J are TRBV27 and TRBJ2-7; 9 bases align to TRBD1. CDR3 length: 15 residues. After removal of 3 bases from V and 3 bases from J, the junction contained 6 bases not matched to a gene. CDR1 and CDR2 from the germline V gene are MNHEY and SMNVEV (reference sequence).

The chain uses TRBV30 and TRBJ1-1; D remains unclear. Germline CDR1 GTSNPN, CDR2 SVGIG (reference sequence). Trimming pared 4 bases from V and 2 bases from J, leaving 8 bases between. There are 12 residues in the CDR3. CDR3 in amino acids: CAWNNPNTEAFF. The CDR3, as DNA: TGTGCCTGGAATAATCCTAACACTGAAGCTTTCTTT.

The chain joins TRBV7-2 to TRBJ2-1; possibly TRBD1 for D (7 bases). The CDR3 consists of 18 residues. The germline CDR1 and CDR2 sequences are SGHTA and FQGNSA. V was clipped by 5 bases and J by 0 bases, with 20 bases between them. The CDR3 sequence is CASSPLITQGGSYNEQFF. Written as DNA, the CDR3 is TGTGCCAGCAGCCCCCTTATCACCCAGGGGGGCTCCTACAATGAGCAGTTCTTC.

The chain carries TRBV19 and TRBJ2-2; D is unresolved. Germline V gene sequence: CDR1 LNHDA, CDR2 SQIVND (reference sequence). Trimming took 2 bases from V and 4 from J, leaving 8 bases between them. This CDR3 is built from 14 residues. The CDR3 protein is CASSIPTFTGELFF. The CDR3 DNA is TGTGCCAGTAGTATACCGACATTCACCGGGGAGCTGTTTTTT.

The gene calls are TRBV9 and TRBJ2-2; 9 bases are shared with TRBD2. Germline CDR1 and CDR2: SGDLS and YYNGEE. This CDR3 has 14 residues. V was clipped by 3 bases and J by 3 bases; unmatched bases: 0. The CDR3 DNA sequence: TGTGCCAGCAGCGGGACTAGCGACACCGGGGAGCTGTTTTTT. It specifies CASSGTSDTGELFF.

In this sample, this clone turned up a few times. V and J are TRBV9 and TRBJ1-2; weak D call: TRBD1 (5 bases). CDR3 size: 14 residues. Trimming pared 0 bases from V and 4 bases from J, leaving 10 bases between. Per the germline V gene, CDR1 is SGDLS and CDR2 is YYNGEE. The CDR3 region is CASSVARGSYGYTF. CDR3 in DNA: TGTGCCAGCAGCGTAGCGCGGGGCAGCTATGGCTACACCTTC.

The chain is built from TRBV9 and TRBJ2-2; 8 nucleotides line up with TRBD1. V lost 7 bases to trimming and J lost 1 base; unmatched junction nucleotides: 3. The CDR3 length is 14 residues. Germline lookup yields CDR1 SGDLS and CDR2 YYNGEE. As DNA, the CDR3 is TGTGCCAGCTCCGGGACAGGGAACACCGGGGAGCTGTTTTTT. This codes for CASSGTGNTGELFF.

This clone came up once. V usage is TRBV6-1 and J usage is TRBJ2-5; 9 positions agree with TRBD1. CDR3 length: 17 amino acids. V lost 4 bases, J lost 5 bases, and 14 bases stayed unmatched. Looked up from germline, CDR1 is MNHNS and CDR2 is SASEGT. CDR3 sequence: CASSGPGTGKVGETQYF. The CDR3 DNA is TGTGCCAGCAGTGGACCCGGGACAGGGAAGGTAGGGGAGACCCAGTACTTC.

The table lists this clone with a count of one. The chain couples TRBV21-1 to TRBJ1-4; the table's D gene call, TRBD1, was not cross checked with the DNA. TRBV21-1 has pseudogene status. The CDR3 spans 17 residues. For the CDR3, the DNA is TGTGCCAGCAGCAAAGCGCGTACAGGGGAGGCGAATGAAAAACTGTTTTTT. Its translation is CASSKARTGEANEKLFF.

The chain employs TRBV5-5 and TRBJ1-5; D call uncertain. Deletions cut 6 bases from V and 2 bases from J, with 9 bases between. Germline V gene data show CDR1 as SGHKS and CDR2 as YYEKEE (reference sequence). This CDR3 region has 13 residues. In DNA, the CDR3 is TGTGCCAGCACCGGGATCCGCAATCAGCCCCAGCATTTT. This gives the protein CASTGIRNQPQHF.